This T cell receptor beta chain was documented in a study of naive and memory T cell subsets (dated by TCRdb to the late 2010s). In terms of the full investigation: According to the figure summarizing the samples, there were roughly ten blood donors, 7 tuberculin skin test biopsies and 3 saline control biopsies. PCR2 was typically run as a SYBR Green qPCR and stopped at a set threshold, although low-input samples could use end-point PCR of roughly 6 cycles instead. As previously described, skin biopsies were taken from tuberculin skin test sites or from saline-injected control sites and processed for RNA extraction.

Libraries were made using UMI-ligation and nested PCR. The ligated cDNA was amplified in four rounds of PCR with nested alpha and beta constant region primers together with the SP2 primer. TCR RNA was reverse transcribed with SuperScript IV using alpha and beta constant region primers for the blood and skin samples. Using T4 RNA ligase 1, an oligonucleotide carrying both the Illumina SP2 primer and a UMI was ligated onto the 3' end of the cDNA. The 12-nucleotide UMI consisted of two random hexamers with an eight-base spacer between the hexamers to prevent hairpin formation. From the second PCR onward, TCR alpha and beta chain libraries were processed separately and dual indexed for multiplexing. After pooling, the indexed libraries were analyzed by capillary electrophoresis and sequenced on either an Illumina MiSeq or NextSeq. PhiX DNA at about 5-7.5% was added to the libraries to raise base diversity and improve cluster recognition. In the authors' own workflow: Demultiplexor took UMIs from read 2, joined the UMIs to the TCR sequence from read 1, and separated reads according to sample indices. V and J genes and V-J junctions were identified by Decombinator, which gave every TCR a five-part identifier that included V and J deletions. Collapsinator used UMIs to correct sequencing errors and PCR amplification heterogeneity, yielding UMI-based abundance per TCR. Identifiers were converted to nucleotide sequence by CDR3Translator and translated to amino acids, and CDR3 regions were extracted on the basis of terminal motifs. Error-corrected alpha and beta TCR counts from blood and skin were compared after normalization to input RNA amount. TCRdb trimmed the raw reads at Q25, called clones with MiXCR and kept productive beta chains. When rows share a CDR3 protein, they turn into one entry using the most common DNA and genes. The authors' filters were not applied to this entry. The sample profile shows 25,000 to 35,000 distinct CDR3 sequences; under 8.5% of them were found once. The ten largest clones represent 3% to 3.5% of the sample.

Taken with the paper, the label for treatment or condition translates to: skin biopsy from PPD injection site in Mantoux-positive individual. Using 3' ligation of a UMI-containing oligonucleotide to TCR cDNA, the study laid out a robust and sensitive protocol to amplify, sequence and analyze TCRs. The tuberculin skin test biopsies were taken from PPD-injected sites in individuals who had a positive Mantoux test. Total RNA, without cell sorting, was DNase treated with RQ1 DNase before reverse transcription, targeting 1 to 1000 ng input. Libraries were prepared from skin biopsies and whole blood so that pipeline robustness could be tested in samples in which T cells form a minority population. The research as a whole found: The RNA-based method was acknowledged to be potentially sensitive to changes in TCR transcripts with T cell activation and differentiation. TCR sequences were reportedly recovered from both skin biopsy types, with far more TCRs at tuberculin skin test sites. Details of skin biopsy collection and RNA processing were not given in the paper but were referenced to earlier studies. The larger number of TCRs at tuberculin skin test sites was interpreted as T cell infiltration of a delayed type IV hypersensitivity reaction.

Measured from the cysteine to the phenylalanine, the CDR3 is 15 residues long. Only the CDR3 portion is preserved as DNA: 45 bases, with reading frame beginning at the first base. The germline V gene sets CDR1 to MNHNS and CDR2 to SASEGT. The germline V and J ends show losses of 7 bases and 4 bases respectively, and no gene match explains 11 bases of the junction. Turning to this clonotype: The antigen this receptor binds is unknown. Base-call qualities are not available, and no considerably larger clone is one nucleotide away.

The V and J segments used are TRBV6-1 and TRBJ2-3, with TRBD2 matching 7 junction bases. This sample comprised skin, obtained from a tuberculin skin test site. This receptor was taken from an adult in good health. The CDR3: CASNEAGSPPDTQYF. The DNA sequence is as follows: TGTGCCAGCAACGAAGCGGGGTCGCCCCCAGATACGCAGTATTTT.